This T cell receptor beta chain was retrieved from a study of blood T cell repertoires in COVID-19. Per the original data handling: Amplification of reference gene primers was used by the study to estimate nucleated cell counts. Profiled with immunoSEQ multiplex PCR; TCRdb holds only in-frame clones, not every one. The V and J calls and clone size come from that table; D and trimming were worked out from the DNA. Of 150,000 to 180,000 clones listed, approximately 81% are singletons. The CDR3 runs 15 residues. The V end was cut by 6 bases, the J end by 0 bases, with 12 bases between. Germline CDR1 and CDR2: SNHLY and FYNNEI.

The rearrangement links TRBV2 to TRBJ1-3, with D perhaps matching TRBD1 (6 bases). This TCR came from a woman aged 55-69 years with COVID-19, enrolled during active disease. The specimen was peripheral blood. The CDR3 coding sequence is TGTGCCAGCAGAAAGGACAGAAACTCTGGAAACACCATATATTTT. This translates into CASRKDRNSGNTIYF.